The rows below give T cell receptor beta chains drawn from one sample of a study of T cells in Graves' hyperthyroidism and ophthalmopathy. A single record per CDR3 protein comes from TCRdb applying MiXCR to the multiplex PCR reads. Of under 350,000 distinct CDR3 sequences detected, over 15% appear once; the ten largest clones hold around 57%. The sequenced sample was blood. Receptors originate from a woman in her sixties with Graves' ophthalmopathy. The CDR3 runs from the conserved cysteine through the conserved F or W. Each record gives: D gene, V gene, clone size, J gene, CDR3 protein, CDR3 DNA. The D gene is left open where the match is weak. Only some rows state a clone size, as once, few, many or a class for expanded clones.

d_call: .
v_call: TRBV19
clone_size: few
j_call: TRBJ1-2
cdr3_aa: CASSLRQEKYGYTF
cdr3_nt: TGTGCCAGTAGTCTACGACAGGAAAAATATGGCTACACCTTC

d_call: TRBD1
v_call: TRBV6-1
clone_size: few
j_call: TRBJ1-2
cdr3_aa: CASSVSLGDRSRSGYTF
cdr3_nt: TGTGCCAGCAGTGTTTCCCTCGGGGACAGGTCTCGAAGTGGCTACACCTTC

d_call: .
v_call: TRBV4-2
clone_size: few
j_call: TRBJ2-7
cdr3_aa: CASSRDTSYEQYF
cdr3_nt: TGTGCCAGCAGCCGAGACACCTCCTACGAGCAGTACTTC

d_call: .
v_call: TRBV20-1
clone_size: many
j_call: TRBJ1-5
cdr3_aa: CSVADGNQPQHF
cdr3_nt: TGCAGCGTTGCGGACGGTAATCAGCCCCAGCATTTT

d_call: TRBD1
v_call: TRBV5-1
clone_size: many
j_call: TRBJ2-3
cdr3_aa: CASSSQGDSDTQYF
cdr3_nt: TGCGCCAGCAGCTCACAGGGGGATTCGGATACGCAGTATTTT

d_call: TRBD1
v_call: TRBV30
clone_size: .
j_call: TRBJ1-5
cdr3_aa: CAWSRQGDQPQHF
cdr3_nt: TGTGCCTGGAGTAGGCAGGGGGATCAGCCCCAGCATTTT

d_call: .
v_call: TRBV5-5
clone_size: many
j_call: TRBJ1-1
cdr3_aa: CASSFRDTEAFF
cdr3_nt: TGTGCCAGCAGCTTTCGGGACACTGAAGCTTTCTTT

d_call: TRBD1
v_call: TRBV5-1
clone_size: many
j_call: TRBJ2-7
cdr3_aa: CASSFLTPGQGANHEQYF
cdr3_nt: TGCGCCAGCAGCTTTCTAACGCCGGGACAGGGGGCGAACCACGAGCAGTACTTC

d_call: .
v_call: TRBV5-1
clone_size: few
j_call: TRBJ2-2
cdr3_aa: CASRRVGGIEGLFF
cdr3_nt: TGCGCCAGCAGGAGGGTCGGCGGGATTGAGGGGCTGTTTTTT

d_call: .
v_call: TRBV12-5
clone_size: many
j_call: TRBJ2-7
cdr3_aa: CASGLVDTDYEQYF
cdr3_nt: TGTGCTAGTGGTTTGGTGGACACAGACTACGAGCAGTACTTC

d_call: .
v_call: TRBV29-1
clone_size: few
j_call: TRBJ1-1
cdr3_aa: CSVEVIRETEAFF
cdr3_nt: TGCAGCGTTGAAGTCATCAGGGAAACCGAAGCTTTCTTT

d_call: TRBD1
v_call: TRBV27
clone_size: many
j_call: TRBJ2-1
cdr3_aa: CASSWTGGEQFF
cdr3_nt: TGTGCCAGCAGTTGGACAGGGGGTGAGCAGTTCTTC

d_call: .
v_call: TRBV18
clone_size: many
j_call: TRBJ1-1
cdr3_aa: CASSPGVNTEAFF
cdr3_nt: TGTGCCAGCTCACCGGGGGTGAACACTGAAGCTTTCTTT

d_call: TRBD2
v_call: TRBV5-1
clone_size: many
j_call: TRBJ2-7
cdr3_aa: CASSNGRAVINEQYF
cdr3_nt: TGCGCCAGCAGTAACGGGAGGGCCGTAATAAACGAGCAGTACTTC

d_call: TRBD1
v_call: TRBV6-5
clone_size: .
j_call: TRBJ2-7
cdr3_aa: CASSPRGTGGDEQYF
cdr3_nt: TGTGCCAGCAGTCCTCGAGGGACAGGAGGGGACGAGCAGTACTTC

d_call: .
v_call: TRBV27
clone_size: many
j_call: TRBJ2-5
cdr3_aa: CASSLGLEESQYF
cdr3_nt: TGTGCCAGCAGTTTGGGCCTCGAGGAGTCCCAGTACTTC

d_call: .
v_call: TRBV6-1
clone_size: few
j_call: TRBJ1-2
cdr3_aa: CASPVGEGVITF
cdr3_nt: TGTGCCAGCCCTGTGGGAGAGGGGGTAATCACCTTC

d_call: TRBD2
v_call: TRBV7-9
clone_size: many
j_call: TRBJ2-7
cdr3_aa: CASGLAGGEQYF
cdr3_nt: TGTGCCAGCGGACTAGCGGGAGGCGAGCAGTACTTC

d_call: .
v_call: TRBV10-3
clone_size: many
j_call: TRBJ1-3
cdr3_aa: CAISAVSSGNTIYF
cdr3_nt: TGTGCCATCAGCGCCGTAAGCTCTGGAAACACCATATATTTT

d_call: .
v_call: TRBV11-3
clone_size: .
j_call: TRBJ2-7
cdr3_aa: CASSLNPGPYEQYF
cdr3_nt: TGTGCCAGCAGCTTAAACCCAGGGCCCTACGAGCAGTACTTC

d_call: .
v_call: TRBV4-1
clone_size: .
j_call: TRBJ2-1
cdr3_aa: CASSQDWGRGSGFF
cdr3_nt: .

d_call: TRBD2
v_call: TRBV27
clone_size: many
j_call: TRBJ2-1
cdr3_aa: CASSPNYQSGRSYNEQFF
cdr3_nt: TGTGCCAGCAGTCCAAACTATCAAAGCGGGAGGTCCTACAATGAGCAGTTCTTC

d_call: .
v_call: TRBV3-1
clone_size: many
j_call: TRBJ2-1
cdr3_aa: CASSQNQREQFF
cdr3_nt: TGTGCCAGCAGCCAAAACCAGCGGGAGCAGTTCTTC

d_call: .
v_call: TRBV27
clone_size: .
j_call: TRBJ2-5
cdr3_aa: CASSAGAGETQYF
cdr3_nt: TGTGCCAGCAGTGCCGGCGCAGGGGAGACCCAGTACTTC

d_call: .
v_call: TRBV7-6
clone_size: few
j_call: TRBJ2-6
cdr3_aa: CASSLAASGANVLTF
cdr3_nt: TGTGCCAGCAGCTTAGCAGCCTCTGGGGCCAACGTCCTGACTTTC

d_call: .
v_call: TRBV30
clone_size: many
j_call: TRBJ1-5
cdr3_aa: CAWSVHGINSNQPQHF
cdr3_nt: TGTGCCTGGAGTGTCCACGGAATTAATAGCAATCAGCCCCAGCATTTT

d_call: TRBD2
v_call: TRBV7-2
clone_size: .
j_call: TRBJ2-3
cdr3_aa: CASRGAGGQDTQYF
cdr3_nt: TGTGCCAGCAGGGGAGCGGGAGGCCAAGATACGCAGTATTTT

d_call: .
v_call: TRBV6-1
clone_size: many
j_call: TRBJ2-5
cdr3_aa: CASNPGIGQETQYF
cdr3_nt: TGTGCCAGCAACCCGGGGATAGGCCAAGAGACCCAGTACTTC

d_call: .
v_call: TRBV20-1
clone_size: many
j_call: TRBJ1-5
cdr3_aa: CSASLGADSVKGQPQHF
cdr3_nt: TGCAGTGCTAGTTTGGGGGCGGACAGTGTTAAAGGTCAGCCCCAGCATTTT

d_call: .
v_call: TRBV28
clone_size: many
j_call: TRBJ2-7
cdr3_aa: CASSSPREQYF
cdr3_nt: TGTGCCAGCAGTTCCCCCCGGGAGCAGTACTTC

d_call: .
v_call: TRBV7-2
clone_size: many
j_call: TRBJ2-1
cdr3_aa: CASSNGRKLYNEQFF
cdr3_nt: TGTGCCAGCAGCAACGGTCGTAAGCTTTACAATGAGCAGTTCTTC

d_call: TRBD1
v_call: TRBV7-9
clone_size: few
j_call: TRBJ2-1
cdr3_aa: CASSLAGTADNEQFF
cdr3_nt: TGTGCCAGCAGCTTAGCGGGGACAGCTGACAATGAGCAGTTCTTC

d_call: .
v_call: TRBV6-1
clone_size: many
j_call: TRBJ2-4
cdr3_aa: CASSSPAKNIQYF
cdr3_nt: TGTGCCAGCAGCTCCCCTGCCAAAAACATTCAGTACTTC

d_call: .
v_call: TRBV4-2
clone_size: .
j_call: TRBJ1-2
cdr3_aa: CASSQDLRDFYGYTF
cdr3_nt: TGTGCCAGCAGCCAAGATCTTAGGGACTTCTATGGCTACACCTTC

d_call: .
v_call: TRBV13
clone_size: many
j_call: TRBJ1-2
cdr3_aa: CASSQNKGLYGYTF
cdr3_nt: TGTGCCAGCAGTCAGAACAAGGGCCTCTATGGCTACACCTTC

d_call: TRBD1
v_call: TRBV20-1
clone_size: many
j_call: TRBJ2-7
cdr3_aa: CSARQGTVDEQYF
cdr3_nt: TGCAGTGCTAGACAGGGGACAGTGGACGAGCAGTACTTC

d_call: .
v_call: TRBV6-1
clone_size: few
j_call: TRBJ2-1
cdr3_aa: CASNRLLPSYNEQFF
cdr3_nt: TGTGCCAGCAACCGACTACTCCCCTCCTACAATGAGCAGTTCTTC

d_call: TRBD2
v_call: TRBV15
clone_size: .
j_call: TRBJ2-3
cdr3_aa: CATSREHLPRLAGGRKDTQYF
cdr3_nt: TGTGCCACCAGCAGAGAACACCTACCCCGACTAGCGGGAGGGCGCAAGGATACGCAGTATTTT

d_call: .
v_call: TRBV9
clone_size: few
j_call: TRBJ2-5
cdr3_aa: CASSVSQGGETQYF
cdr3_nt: TGTGCCAGCAGCGTAAGCCAAGGGGGAGAGACCCAGTACTTC

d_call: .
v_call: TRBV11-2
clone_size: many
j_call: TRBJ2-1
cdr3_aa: CASSLGVTGVNNEQFF
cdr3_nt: TGTGCCAGCAGCTTAGGGGTGACGGGAGTAAACAATGAGCAGTTCTTC

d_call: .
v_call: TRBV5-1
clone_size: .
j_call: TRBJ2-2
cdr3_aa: CASGRDGNTGELFF
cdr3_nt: TGCGCCAGCGGACGGGACGGAAACACCGGGGAGCTGTTTTTT

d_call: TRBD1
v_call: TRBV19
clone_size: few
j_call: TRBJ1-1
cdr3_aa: CASSIRQGAGSTEAFF
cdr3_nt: TGTGCCAGTAGTATTCGGCAGGGGGCAGGGAGCACTGAAGCTTTCTTT

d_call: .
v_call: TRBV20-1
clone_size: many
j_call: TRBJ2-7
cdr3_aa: CSAPSRQVSSYEQYF
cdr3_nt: TGCAGTGCCCCATCTCGACAGGTGAGCTCCTACGAGCAGTACTTC

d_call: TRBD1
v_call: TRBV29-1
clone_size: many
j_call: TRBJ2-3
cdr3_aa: CSVFLVRQGSPDTQYF
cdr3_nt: TGCAGCGTTTTTCTCGTCAGACAGGGGTCCCCAGATACGCAGTATTTT

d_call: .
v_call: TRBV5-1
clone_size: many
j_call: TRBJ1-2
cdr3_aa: CASSLRSGAYGYTF
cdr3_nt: TGCGCCAGCAGCTTGCGGTCAGGGGCCTATGGCTACACCTTC

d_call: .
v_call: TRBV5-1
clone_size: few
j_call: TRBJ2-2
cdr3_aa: CASSFFTQVGGTGELFF
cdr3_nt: TGCGCCAGCAGCTTCTTTACACAAGTCGGAGGCACCGGGGAGCTGTTTTTT

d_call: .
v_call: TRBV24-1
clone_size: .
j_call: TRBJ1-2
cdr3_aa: CATSDLYYGYTF
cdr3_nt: TGTGCCACCAGTGATTTGTACTATGGCTACACCTTC

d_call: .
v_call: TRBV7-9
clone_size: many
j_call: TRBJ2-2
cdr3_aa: CASSLNQGPTAGELFF
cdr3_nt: TGTGCCAGCAGCTTAAACCAGGGCCCGACTGCCGGGGAGCTGTTTTTT

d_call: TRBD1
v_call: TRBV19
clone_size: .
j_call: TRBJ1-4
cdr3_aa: CASSLGQSTNEKLFF
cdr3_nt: TGTGCCAGTAGCCTGGGACAGTCAACTAATGAAAAACTGTTTTTT

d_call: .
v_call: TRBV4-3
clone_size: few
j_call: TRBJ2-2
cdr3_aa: CASSQETSITGELFF
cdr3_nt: TGCGCCAGCAGCCAAGAAACTTCAATCACCGGGGAGCTGTTTTTT

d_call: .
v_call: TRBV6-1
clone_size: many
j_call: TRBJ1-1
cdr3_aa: CASSPPGPNTEAFF
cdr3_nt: TGTGCCAGCAGTCCCCCAGGACCGAACACTGAAGCTTTCTTT

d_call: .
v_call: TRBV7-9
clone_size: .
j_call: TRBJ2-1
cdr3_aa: CASSSATFYNEQFF
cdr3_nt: TGTGCCAGCAGCTCTGCGACATTCTACAATGAGCAGTTCTTC

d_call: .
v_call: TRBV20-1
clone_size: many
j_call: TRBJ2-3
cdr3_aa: CSATPYTDTQYF
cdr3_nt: TGCAGTGCGACTCCTTACACAGATACGCAGTATTTT

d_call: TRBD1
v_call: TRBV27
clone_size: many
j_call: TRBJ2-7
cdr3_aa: CASSLSPGTGVHEQYF
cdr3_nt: TGTGCCAGCAGTTTATCGCCCGGGACAGGGGTCCACGAGCAGTACTTC

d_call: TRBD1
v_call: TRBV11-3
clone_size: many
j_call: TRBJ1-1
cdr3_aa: CASSLEGTGETEAFF
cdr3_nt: TGTGCCAGCAGCTTAGAAGGGACAGGGGAGACTGAAGCTTTCTTT

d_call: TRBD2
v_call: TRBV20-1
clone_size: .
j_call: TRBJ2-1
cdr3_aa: CSARGLAGDISYNEQFF
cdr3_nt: TGCAGTGCTCGCGGACTAGCGGGCGACATCTCCTACAATGAGCAGTTCTTC

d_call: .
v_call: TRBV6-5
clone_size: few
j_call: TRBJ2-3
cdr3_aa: CASSYPPQDTQYF
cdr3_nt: TGTGCCAGCAGTTACCCCCCACAAGATACGCAGTATTTT